The 31 T cell receptor beta chains below all came from one sample that was sequenced in a study of shared clonotypes between healthy human individuals. Assay used: immunoSEQ multiplex PCR; TCRdb lists only in-frame clones, some missing. The profile shows roughly 2,500,000 clones, 80% to 95% of them singletons. Sequencing was performed on naive CD4+ T cells from PBMCs. Specified subset: CD45RA+ positively selected. The receptor set was obtained from a man between 18 and 35 years old in good health. Some clones in this sample may be carry-over from other donors' samples.

V and J are TRBV2 and TRBJ1-5; D ambiguous. There are 15 residues in the CDR3. Deletions cut 6 bases from V and 0 bases from J, with 12 bases between. Per the germline V gene, CDR1 is SNHLY and CDR2 is FYNNEI. The CDR3 loop reads CASSRRPHSNQPQHF. The CDR3, as DNA: TGTGCCAGCAGCCGACGGCCACATAGCAATCAGCCCCAGCATTTT.

This sequence joins TRBV7-3 and TRBJ2-2; D is possibly TRBD1 or TRBD2 (5 bases each). Germline CDR1 reads SGHTA; CDR2 reads FQGTGA. Trimming shortened V by 6 bases and J by 5 bases, and 16 bases separated the two germline ends. This CDR3 is built from 15 residues. The CDR3 nucleotides read TGTGCCAGCAGGTCCGGAGCGAGGGGAACCGGGGAGCTGTTTTTT. As protein: CASRSGARGTGELFF.

This chain uses TRBV6-1 with TRBJ2-5; possible D gene TRBD1, 6 bases. The CDR3 is made up of 12 amino acids. Between the trimmed V and J ends, which lost 6 bases and 10 bases, there was a span of 15 bases. CDR1 is MNHNS and CDR2 is SASEGT in the germline V gene. The CDR3 is CASRITGSGQYF. The CDR3 DNA reads TGTGCCAGCAGGATTACAGGGTCGGGCCAGTACTTC.

This clone came up a few times. This chain joins TRBV2 and TRBJ1-1; TRBD1 might be the D (5 bases). Trimming shortened V by 8 bases and J by 5 bases, and 12 bases separated the two germline ends. This CDR3 is 12 amino acids long. The germline V gene has CDR1 SNHLY and CDR2 FYNNEI. In nucleotides, the CDR3 is TGTGCCAGCGGGGCGGGGAGAACTGAAGCTTTCTTT. Its protein product is CASGAGRTEAFF.

This chain uses TRBV5-1 with TRBJ1-4; tentatively, D is TRBD1 (5 bases). Per germline, CDR1 SGHRS and CDR2 YFSETQ. The CDR3 loop spans 17 amino acids. Deletions cut 4 bases from V and 8 bases from J, with 24 bases between. DNA for the CDR3: TGCGCCAGCAGCGGTGGTGTGCCAACTGGGAGGGGAGAAAAACTGTTTTTT. Translated: CASSGGVPTGRGEKLFF.

In its sample, this clone was seen a few times. The sample carries other DNA sequences with the same CDR3. J is TRBJ1-2 and V is TRBV30, with D possibly being TRBD1 (6 bases). CDR3 length: 13 residues. Germline lookup yields CDR1 GTSNPN and CDR2 SVGIG (reference sequence). V lost 0 bases and J lost 4, with 9 bases in between. The DNA for the CDR3 is TGTGCCTGGAGTGTGCAGGGGACCTATGGCTACACCTTC. The encoded protein is CAWSVQGTYGYTF.

The chain couples TRBV4-1 to TRBJ1-1; no firm D call. Between the trimmed V and J ends, which lost 3 bases and 5 bases, there was a span of 16 bases. CDR1 MGHRA and CDR2 YSYEKL come from the germline V gene. This CDR3 comprises 15 residues. The DNA of the CDR3 is TGCGCCAGCAGCCAGGGCAGGCTTGGGGAGACTGAAGCTTTCTTT. It is translated as CASSQGRLGETEAFF.

As regards this clone: Other nucleotide sequences in the sample specify the same CDR3. The chain carries TRBV7-9 and TRBJ2-5; D may be TRBD2 (5 bases). The CDR3 is 13 residues long. The germline gives CDR1 SEHNR, CDR2 FQNEAQ (reference sequence). V shed 4 bases and J shed 5 bases, with 11 bases lying between them. The chain's CDR3 is CASSSGLRETQYF. The CDR3, as DNA: TGTGCCAGCAGCTCGGGGTTGCGGGAGACCCAGTACTTC.

This clone was detected once. The chain carries TRBV4-1 and TRBJ1-3; no definite D call. V lost 0 bases to trimming and J lost 0 bases, with 9 bases between them. CDR1 MGHRA and CDR2 YSYEKL come from the germline V gene. The CDR3 spans 16 residues. The DNA for the CDR3 is TGCGCCAGCAGCCAAGAAACCGCTAACTCTGGAAACACCATATATTTT. Translating gives CASSQETANSGNTIYF.

The chain recombines TRBV18 with TRBJ2-1; D unclear. The length of the CDR3 is 15 residues. Trimming took off 4 bases at V and 4 bases at J, with 14 bases between the two ends. Per the germline V gene, CDR1 is KGHSH and CDR2 is LQKENI. The CDR3 DNA reads as TGTGCCAGCTCACTACTCTACCCCCTTTACAATGAGCAGTTCTTC. Its translation: CASSLLYPLYNEQFF.

The chain uses TRBV4-1 and TRBJ1-2, with D perhaps TRBD1 (5 bases). CDR3 size: 16 residues. V was trimmed by 0 bases and J by 3 bases, leaving 14 bases between them. Germline CDR1 and CDR2: MGHRA and YSYEKL. CDR3 region: CASSQDYQGRDYGYTF. For the CDR3, the DNA is TGCGCCAGCAGCCAAGATTACCAGGGTCGGGACTATGGCTACACCTTC.

V and J are TRBV5-1 and TRBJ2-7; D is uncertain. V was cut by 1 base and J by 6 bases, with 11 bases left in between. The CDR3 spans 13 residues. Germline values: CDR1 SGHRS, CDR2 YFSETQ. The DNA for the CDR3 is TGCGCCAGCAGCTTGTTACGACCGAGCGAGCAGTACTTC. This translates into CASSLLRPSEQYF.

This clone was seen a handful of times. The rearrangement uses TRBV9 and TRBJ1-1; no definite D call. Germline V gene sequence: CDR1 SGDLS, CDR2 YYNGEE. The CDR3 spans 14 residues. Trimming cost V 3 bases and J 3 bases, with 12 bases left between them. The CDR3 bases are TGTGCCAGCAGCGAGGATTTTAGGGACACTGAAGCTTTCTTT. This translates into CASSEDFRDTEAFF.

The V gene is TRBV5-1, the J gene TRBJ1-1; D is ambiguous. This CDR3 is 14 amino acids long. Trimming left V 2 bases short and J 0 bases short, with 8 bases between. The germline V gene has CDR1 SGHRS and CDR2 YFSETQ. CDR3 coding DNA: TGCGCCAGCAGCTTACAAACGGTGAACACTGAAGCTTTCTTT. This sequence encodes CASSLQTVNTEAFF.

This clone was recorded only once. The J gene is TRBJ2-1, the V gene TRBV28; tentative D call: TRBD2 (6 bases). Germline CDR1 reads MDHEN; CDR2 reads SYDVKM. The ends were cut back, 6 bases at V and 8 bases at J, with 20 bases in the middle. CDR3 length: 15 residues. The chain's CDR3 is CASSQAGGRRDEQFF. DNA of the CDR3: TGTGCCAGCAGCCAAGCCGGGGGTCGGAGAGATGAGCAGTTCTTC.

V is TRBV4-1 and J is TRBJ1-5, with D hard to call. Germline values: CDR1 MGHRA, CDR2 YSYEKL. V was pared by 1 base and J by 5 bases, with 15 bases between. The CDR3 covers 16 residues. The chain's CDR3 is CASSQVGELLDQPQHF. DNA for the CDR3: TGCGCCAGCAGCCAAGTTGGGGAGTTGCTCGATCAGCCCCAGCATTTT.

V usage is TRBV18 and J usage is TRBJ2-3, with 13 nucleotides matching TRBD2. J gave up 7 bases and V 5 bases, and 6 bases lay outside the gene matches. The CDR3 has 15 amino acids. Looked up from germline, CDR1 is KGHSH and CDR2 is LQKENI. The CDR3 nucleotides read TGTGCCAGCTCATCCGGGACTAGCGGGGTCAATACGCAGTATTTT. This translates into CASSSGTSGVNTQYF.

The J gene is TRBJ2-7, the V gene TRBV13; D remains ambiguous. The CDR3 extends over 14 amino acids. CDR1 and CDR2 from the germline V gene are PRHDT and FYEKMQ (reference sequence). Trimming shortened V by 2 bases and J by 5 bases, and 13 bases separated the two germline ends. This chain's CDR3 is CASSLRAYADEQYF. CDR3 nucleotide sequence: TGTGCCAGCAGCTTAAGGGCTTATGCGGACGAGCAGTACTTC.

This CDR3 is CASSRGVTSAYNEQFF. DNA of the CDR3: TGTGCCAGCAGCCGAGGGGTGACTAGCGCCTACAATGAGCAGTTCTTC. The chain uses TRBV7-2 and TRBJ2-1, with TRBD2 matching 8 bases. Trimming removed 5 bases from V and 2 bases from J; junction bases left unmatched: 8. This CDR3 region has 16 residues. Germline V CDR1 and CDR2: SGHTA, FQGNSA.

The chain uses TRBV7-9 and TRBJ2-5; the D is unclear. Germline V lookup: CDR1 SEHNR, CDR2 FQNEAQ (reference sequence). The germline V and J ends were trimmed by 6 bases and 1 base, with 15 bases remaining between them. This CDR3 region has 15 residues. The CDR3 DNA reads TGTGCCAGCAGAACCGGGTCCGTCACCCAAGAGACCCAGTACTTC. It translates to CASRTGSVTQETQYF.

The J gene is TRBJ2-1, the V gene TRBV28, with 9 positions matching TRBD2. The V segment lost 6 bases and the J segment 7 bases; nucleotides outside the gene matches: 16. The length of the CDR3 is 17 residues. Looked up from germline, CDR1 is MDHEN and CDR2 is SYDVKM. CDR3 in DNA: TGTGCCAGCAGCCTAACTTATGGAGCGGGGGGCGGGAATGAGCAGTTCTTC. Its protein is CASSLTYGAGGGNEQFF.

The rearrangement uses TRBV27 and TRBJ2-1; 8 bases fit TRBD2. Germline trimming cut 5 bases from V and 0 bases from J; bases unmatched to any gene: 9. This CDR3 region has 17 residues. CDR1 MNHEY and CDR2 SMNVEV come from the germline V gene (reference sequence). CDR3 DNA sequence: TGTGCCAGCAGTCGAATAGCGGGGAGAGTCTCCTACAATGAGCAGTTCTTC. This gives the protein CASSRIAGRVSYNEQFF.

The chain recombines TRBV9 with TRBJ2-1; D may be TRBD2 (6 bases). The CDR3 length is 14 residues. Deletions cut 0 bases from V and 3 bases from J, with 7 bases between. Germline V lookup: CDR1 SGDLS, CDR2 YYNGEE. This CDR3 reads CASSVGTNYNEQFF. DNA of the CDR3: TGTGCCAGCAGCGTAGGGACTAACTACAATGAGCAGTTCTTC.

V is TRBV28 and J is TRBJ1-2; 7 nucleotides line up with TRBD1. Trimming cost V 5 bases and J 1 base; bases outside gene matches: 10. Per germline, CDR1 MDHEN and CDR2 SYDVKM. The CDR3 is made up of 16 amino acids. The CDR3 protein is CASSVPGGRVNYGYTF. In DNA, the CDR3 is TGTGCCAGCAGTGTCCCAGGGGGGAGAGTTAACTATGGCTACACCTTC.

This clone was detected only once. This sequence joins TRBV6-1 and TRBJ1-5; D remains unclear. The germline gives CDR1 MNHNS, CDR2 SASEGT. Trimming shortened V by 5 bases and J by 3 bases, and 8 bases separated the two germline ends. The CDR3 extends over 13 amino acids. The DNA of the CDR3 is TGTGCCAGCAGTAGAGGAATCAATCAGCCCCAGCATTTT. Protein sequence: CASSRGINQPQHF.

With respect to this clone: Other DNA sequences in the same sample also yield this CDR3. The gene calls are TRBV5-1 and TRBJ2-7, with D hard to call. Germline V gene lookup returns CDR1 SGHRS and CDR2 YFSETQ. The V and J ends lost 0 bases and 5 bases respectively, with 9 bases between them. The CDR3 spans 13 residues. This CDR3 reads CASSLAGWDEQYF. The CDR3 DNA reads as TGCGCCAGCAGCTTGGCCGGCTGGGACGAGCAGTACTTC. Filled out from reference TRBV5-1 and TRBJ2-7, the complete variable domain reads KAGVTQTPRYLIKTRGQQVTLSCSPISGHRSVSWYQQTPGQGLQFLFEYFSETQRNKGNFPGRFSGRQFSNSRSEMNVSTLELGDSALYLCASSLAGWDEQYFGPGTRLTVT.

This chain joins TRBV9 and TRBJ2-4, with TRBD2 matching over 13 bases. With 3 bases clipped from V and 6 bases from J, the junction kept 0 bases outside the gene matches. Germline loops: CDR1 SGDLS, CDR2 YYNGEE. CDR3 size: 14 residues. CDR3 DNA sequence: TGTGCCAGCAGCGGGACTAGCGGGAGAAACATTCAGTACTTC. Encoded protein: CASSGTSGRNIQYF.

The gene calls are TRBV7-2 and TRBJ1-3; D possibly corresponds to TRBD1 (6 bases). Germline V lookup: CDR1 SGHTA, CDR2 FQGNSA. The V and J ends lost 4 bases and 0 bases respectively, with 13 bases between them. The CDR3 length is 16 residues. CDR3: CASSWTVAYSGNTIYF. The CDR3 region has the DNA TGTGCCAGCAGCTGGACAGTGGCCTACTCTGGAAACACCATATATTTT.

The table lists this clone with a count of one. The chain is built from TRBV5-1 and TRBJ2-1; unclear D gene. Trimming left V 1 base short and J 5 bases short, with 7 bases between. CDR1 and CDR2 (germline): SGHRS, YFSETQ. CDR3 length: 13 residues. The CDR3 DNA follows: TGCGCCAGCAGCTTGACTGACCACAATGAGCAGTTCTTC. Amino acids: CASSLTDHNEQFF.

The rearrangement joins TRBV6-6 to TRBJ2-7, with a weak D call TRBD2 (5 bases). This CDR3 contains 13 residues. Germline V gives CDR1 MNHNY, CDR2 SVGAGI (reference sequence). The V end lost 8 bases, the J end lost 4 bases, and 15 bases lay between the germline ends. The CDR3 sequence is CASRGLGNYEQYF. The CDR3 coding sequence is TGTGCCAGCCGAGGACTGGGGAATTACGAGCAGTACTTC.

The gene calls are TRBV9 and TRBJ2-1; D might be TRBD2 (5 bases). There are 14 residues in the CDR3. Trimming stripped 2 bases from V and 6 bases from J, with 12 bases between. CDR1 is SGDLS and CDR2 is YYNGEE in the germline V gene. The CDR3: CASSVAGQPNEQFF. DNA for the CDR3: TGTGCCAGCAGCGTTGCGGGCCAACCCAATGAGCAGTTCTTC.